This is a list of T cell receptor beta chains from one sample in a study of OX40 agonist ivuxolimab in advanced cancers. Generated by immunoSEQ multiplex PCR, the TCRdb table keeps only in-frame clones and is missing some. The sample shows about 58,000 clones, over 80% of them seen only once. Source: CD4+ or CD8+ T cells sorted from blood, taken in a trial of the OX40 agonist ivuxolimab. Receptors originate from an adult with an advanced solid tumor such as melanoma, head and neck, liver or kidney cancer. Each CDR3 is given with its conserved first and last residue. A D gene is named only where the DNA matches it firmly. Clone size is stated in some rows and not others, as once, few, many or a class when expanded.

v_gene	j_gene	abundance	d_gene	CDR3nt	CDR3aa
TRBV6-6	TRBJ1-2	-	-	TGTGCCAGCAGTCCCGGGGACCACTATGGCTACACCTTC	CASSPGDHYGYTF
TRBV20-1	TRBJ2-3	-	TRBD2	TGCAGTGCTTCGACTAGCTATCCGCAGTATTTT	CSASTSYPQYF
TRBV4-3	TRBJ1-3	-	-	TGCGCCAGCAGCCAAGATGTGGGGGCTGTTTCTCGAAACACCATATATTTT	CASSQDVGAVSRNTIYF
TRBV2	TRBJ1-4	-	TRBD1	TGTGCCAGCAGTCAAGGACAGGGAACTGAAAAACTGTTTTTT	CASSQGQGTEKLFF
TRBV28	TRBJ1-2	-	TRBD1	TGTGCCAGCAGACCGGGACAGGGGAGCTTGGGCTACACCTTC	CASRPGQGSLGYTF
TRBV2	TRBJ1-5	-	TRBD1	TGTGCCAGCAGTCCCGGGACAGGGGGCTTTCAGCCCCAGCATTTT	CASSPGTGGFQPQHF
TRBV28	TRBJ1-2	once	-	TGTGCCAGCAGTTTACAGCAGGGGACCTATGGCTACACCTTC	CASSLQQGTYGYTF
TRBV2	TRBJ1-2	-	-	TGTGCCAGCAGTGACGGGCAGGAGAACTATGGCTACACCTTC	CASSDGQENYGYTF
TRBV6-1	TRBJ1-2	-	TRBD1	TGTGCCAGCATGTCGGGACAGAGCAACTATGGCTACACCTTC	CASMSGQSNYGYTF
TRBV6-6	TRBJ1-1	-	-	TGTGCCAGCAGTTCGGGAGACGGGACTGAAGCTTTCTTT	CASSSGDGTEAFF
TRBV5-1	TRBJ2-3	-	TRBD2	TGCGCCAGCAGCCCACGGACTAGATTGGCAGATACGCAGTATTTT	CASSPRTRLADTQYF
TRBV9	TRBJ1-1	few	TRBD1	TGTGCCAGCAGCCCCCGACAGGGGGCGGGGAACACTGAAGCTTTCTTT	CASSPRQGAGNTEAFF
TRBV6-1	TRBJ2-3	-	-	TGTGCCAGCAGCGTTGGACAGCTAAGCACAGATACGCAGTATTTT	CASSVGQLSTDTQYF
TRBV7-3	TRBJ1-1	-	-	TGTGCCAGCAGCGTACAGAGAAACACTGAAGCTTTCTTT	CASSVQRNTEAFF
TRBV2	TRBJ1-1	-	-	TGTGCCAGCAGTGAACGAAGAAGCGGGACTGAAGCTTTCTTT	CASSERRSGTEAFF
TRBV6-6	TRBJ2-7	-	TRBD2	TGTGCCAGCAGAGTAGCGGGGGATTCCTACGAGCAGTACTTC	CASRVAGDSYEQYF
TRBV19	TRBJ1-1	once	-	TGTGCCAGTAGTCGTAACACTGAAGCTTTCTTT	CASSRNTEAFF
TRBV19	TRBJ2-3	-	TRBD2	TGTGCCAGTAAATCGCCTAGCGGGTACAGCACAGATACGCAGTATTTT	CASKSPSGYSTDTQYF
TRBV9	TRBJ1-3	-	-	TGTGCCAGCAGCGTAGGAGGGTCGACAGCTGGAAACACCATATATTTT	CASSVGGSTAGNTIYF
TRBV21-1	TRBJ2-3	-	-	TGTGCCAGCAGCTCTCGACTAGCGGACACAGATACGCAGTATTTT	CASSSRLADTDTQYF
TRBV18	TRBJ2-3	once	TRBD2	TGTGCCAGCTCGCCGGGAGGCGCGGGAGATACGCAGTATTTT	CASSPGGAGDTQYF
TRBV7-9	TRBJ2-7	-	TRBD1	TGTGCCAGCAGCCCCCCGGACAGGGCATACGAGCAGTACTTC	CASSPPDRAYEQYF
TRBV29-1	TRBJ2-1	-	TRBD2	TGCAGCGTTGAAGACAATAGCGGGCCCTACAATGAGCAGTTCTTC	CSVEDNSGPYNEQFF
TRBV28	TRBJ2-1	-	-	TGTGCCAGCAGTACCTACGGAGGTCCTCAACCTAATGAGCAGTTCTTC	CASSTYGGPQPNEQFF
TRBV30	TRBJ2-1	-	TRBD1	TGTGCCTGGAACGAGGGACAGTACAATGAGCAGTTCTTC	CAWNEGQYNEQFF
TRBV11-2	TRBJ2-7	-	-	TGTGCCAGCAGCGCCGGACAATTCCCCTACGAGCAGTACTTC	CASSAGQFPYEQYF
TRBV6-5	TRBJ1-2	-	-	TGTGCCAGCAGGAGAGGGGATGGCTACACCTTC	CASRRGDGYTF
TRBV6-1	TRBJ2-7	-	TRBD2	TGTGCCAGCAGACGACTAGCGGTTATCTCCTACGAGCAGTACTTC	CASRRLAVISYEQYF
TRBV7-2	TRBJ1-6	-	TRBD1	TGTGCCAGCAGCCTTACCGGGACAGGGCCTAACTCCTATAATTCACCCCTCCACTTT	CASSLTGTGPNSYNSPLHF
TRBV25-1	TRBJ2-1	-	TRBD2	TGTGCCAGCAGTGAGGAGCGGGGGGGCCCCCACAATGAGCAGTTCTTC	CASSEERGGPHNEQFF
TRBV19	TRBJ1-1	once	-	TGTGCCAGTAGTCCCGGGACCTTGAACACTGAAGCTTTCTTT	CASSPGTLNTEAFF
TRBV18	TRBJ1-5	-	-	TGTGCCAGCTCACCACTTGGGGAAAATCAGCCCCAGCATTTT	CASSPLGENQPQHF
TRBV30	TRBJ1-4	once	-	TGTGCCTGGAGTAGGGCACCAACCAATGAAAAACTGTTTTTT	CAWSRAPTNEKLFF
TRBV28	TRBJ2-2	-	TRBD2	TGTGCCAGCAGTTCCCTGAGCGGGAGGTGGACCGGGGAGCTGTTTTTT	CASSSLSGRWTGELFF
TRBV19	TRBJ1-3	-	TRBD1	TGTGCCAGTTGGAGACAGGGGAGTCCTGGAAACACCATATATTTT	CASWRQGSPGNTIYF
TRBV19	TRBJ1-6	few	TRBD1	TGTGCCAGTAGGAAAGACAGGGATGATTCACCCCTCCACTTT	CASRKDRDDSPLHF
TRBV9	TRBJ2-1	once	-	TGTGCCAGCAGCGTAGGTGGAGGCTCCTACAATGAGCAGTTCTTC	CASSVGGGSYNEQFF
TRBV29-1	TRBJ1-1	-	-	TGCAGCGTTTTGGGGCGGTTGAACACTGAAGCTTTCTTT	CSVLGRLNTEAFF
TRBV5-6	TRBJ1-1	-	-	TGTGCCAGCAGCTTGTCTGGAGTTGTTGGAGCTTTCTTT	CASSLSGVVGAFF
TRBV18	TRBJ2-5	-	TRBD2	TGTGCCAGCTCACCCACCATCGGAGTAGCGGGAGAGACCCAGTACTTC	CASSPTIGVAGETQYF
TRBV7-3	TRBJ1-1	-	-	TGTGCCAGCAGCTTGTCGGCAGACACTGAAGCTTTCTTT	CASSLSADTEAFF
TRBV30	TRBJ2-7	-	-	TGTGCCTACCGGTGGGGGCTCGACGAGCAGTACTTC	CAYRWGLDEQYF
TRBV28	TRBJ2-7	-	TRBD2	TGTGCCAGCATCCCCGCTAGCGGAACCTACGAGCAGTACTTC	CASIPASGTYEQYF
TRBV11-2	TRBJ2-1	-	-	TGTGCCAGCAGACGGGCGGGGATGAGCTCCTACAATGAGCAGTTCTTC	CASRRAGMSSYNEQFF
TRBV15	TRBJ2-7	-	TRBD2	TGTGCCACCAGCCGGGAGCGGGAAGCCTACGAGCAGTACTTC	CATSREREAYEQYF
TRBV5-4	TRBJ2-1	-	TRBD2	TGTGCCAGCAGCACGACTAGCGGGGGGGCGATCTACAATGAGCAGTTCTTC	CASSTTSGGAIYNEQFF
TRBV28	TRBJ2-3	-	TRBD1	TGTGCCAGCAGTCAAACGACAGGGGAGACAGATACGCAGTATTTT	CASSQTTGETDTQYF
TRBV4-3	TRBJ2-4	-	-	TGCGCCAGCAGCCATGGTTATCCTCCCGCCAAAAACATTCAGTACTTC	CASSHGYPPAKNIQYF
TRBV15	TRBJ1-4	-	-	TGTGCCACCACCCGATCAGCGGGGGAAAAACTGTTTTTT	CATTRSAGEKLFF